These 31 T cell receptor beta chains originate from one sample sequenced in a study of shared clonotypes between healthy human individuals. Profiled with immunoSEQ multiplex PCR; TCRdb holds only in-frame clones, not every one. Among some 1 million clones listed, about three quarters were seen once. The sequenced sample consisted of memory CD4+ T cells sorted from blood. The subset denotes: CD45RA-negative fraction. The receptors come from a man in his late teens or twenties in good health.

The sample holds a few counts of this clone. The chain has TRBV5-4 and TRBJ2-6; tentative D call: TRBD1 (6 bases). Germline-derived CDR1 and CDR2 are SGHNT and YYREEE (reference sequence). This CDR3 is built from 17 residues. The V end lost 4 bases, the J end lost 0 bases, and 14 bases lay between the germline ends. In nucleotides, the CDR3 is TGTGCCAGCAGCCATGGGACATCTTTCTCTGGGGCCAACGTCCTGACTTTC. Encoded protein: CASSHGTSFSGANVLTF. Variable domain in full (rest from reference TRBV5-4 and TRBJ2-6): ETGVTQSPTHLIKTRGQQVTLRCSSQSGHNTVSWYQQALGQGPQFIFQYYREEENGRGNFPPRFSGLQFPNYSSELNVNALELDDSALYLCASSHGTSFSGANVLTFGAGSRLTVL.

This clone was seen only once. The sample contains more than one DNA sequence encoding this CDR3. The V and J genes are TRBV5-4 and TRBJ2-5, with 8 bases lining up with TRBD1. V shed 2 bases and J 5 bases; nucleotides not matched to a gene: 5. CDR3 size: 14 residues. The germline CDR1 and CDR2 sequences are SGHNT and YYREEE (reference sequence). In DNA form, the CDR3 reads TGTGCCAGCAGCTTAACAGGGGGGTGGGAGACCCAGTACTTC. It translates to CASSLTGGWETQYF. The variable domain in full, with the rest retrieved from reference TRBV5-4 and TRBJ2-5, is ETGVTQSPTHLIKTRGQQVTLRCSSQSGHNTVSWYQQALGQGPQFIFQYYREEENGRGNFPPRFSGLQFPNYSSELNVNALELDDSALYLCASSLTGGWETQYFGPGTRLLVL.

The chain combines TRBV29-1 with TRBJ2-5; 7 bases map to TRBD1. CDR3 length equals 14 residues. CDR1 SQVTM and CDR2 ANQGSEA come from the germline V gene. V shed 7 bases, J shed 5 bases, and the junction held 13 bases outside the gene matches. CDR3 coding DNA: TGCAGCGCCCGAGGGGGCTCGACGGGGGAGACCCAGTACTTC. Translated, it gives CSARGGSTGETQYF.

This chain links TRBV7-9 with TRBJ2-2, with 7 bases identical to TRBD1. CDR1 and CDR2 (germline): SEHNR, FQNEAQ (reference sequence). The CDR3 is made up of 14 amino acids. J lost 8 bases, V lost 2 bases, and 5 bases had no gene match. The CDR3 here is CASSLRTGSGELFF. The CDR3 DNA sequence: TGTGCCAGCAGCTTAAGGACAGGATCGGGGGAGCTGTTTTTT.

The chain employs TRBV30 and TRBJ2-4; D might be TRBD1 or TRBD2, each matching 5 bases. The CDR3 covers 16 residues. CDR1 and CDR2 from the germline V gene are GTSNPN and SVGIG (reference sequence). The V gene lost 2 bases and the J gene lost 8 bases, with 22 bases spanning the gap. The CDR3 nucleotides read TGTGCCTGGAGTAGAATTGTAAGTGGGGGACGTCACATTCAGTACTTC. It encodes CAWSRIVSGGRHIQYF.

In its sample, this clone was seen once. The chain uses TRBV10-2 and TRBJ1-3; D gene ambiguous. Germline values: CDR1 WSHSY, CDR2 SAAADI. The CDR3 sequence is 15 residues long. Trimming removed 6 bases at V and 0 bases at J, with 12 bases between. For the CDR3, the DNA is TGCGCCAGCAGGTGGTCTGCGACCTCTGGAAACACCATATATTTT. Translating it yields CASRWSATSGNTIYF.

The chain joins TRBV6-1 to TRBJ2-6; maybe TRBD2 (5 bases). The germline gives CDR1 MNHNS, CDR2 SASEGT. The CDR3 is 19 residues long. The V gene lost 1 base and the J gene lost 0 bases, with 16 bases spanning the gap. The CDR3 DNA reads as TGTGCCAGCAGTGAAGTTCGGGATTTGTCGAACTCTGGGGCCAACGTCCTGACTTTC. Its protein product is CASSEVRDLSNSGANVLTF.

Notes on this clone: The junction and the germline gene differ at one end; a read error may be behind it. Additional DNA sequences in this sample encode the identical CDR3. The CDR3 coding sequence is TGCGCCAGCAGAAGGACAGGGGGTCTCGAAAAACTGTTTTTT. Encoded protein: CASRRTGGLEKLFF. V and J are TRBV2 and TRBJ1-4; 10 positions match TRBD1. Germline V gene data show CDR1 as SNHLY and CDR2 as FYNNEI. The CDR3 runs 14 residues.

V gene TRBV25-1 combines with J gene TRBJ2-1; perhaps D is TRBD1 or TRBD2 (6 bases each). CDR1 is MGHDK, CDR2 SYGVNS, per germline. The CDR3 spans 15 residues. V was clipped by 5 bases and J by 6 bases, with 17 bases between them. CDR3 loop: CASSYPGARGNEQFF. In DNA form, the CDR3 reads TGTGCCAGCAGTTACCCGGGGGCTAGGGGCAATGAGCAGTTCTTC.

The chain carries TRBV9 and TRBJ1-2; the D gene is possibly TRBD1 (6 bases). Germline V gene data show CDR1 as SGDLS and CDR2 as YYNGEE. Between the trimmed V and J ends, which lost 4 bases and 5 bases, there was a span of 18 bases. The CDR3 loop spans 15 amino acids. CDR3 bases: TGTGCCAGCAGCCCACAGGGAAAGGGGCGTTATGGCTACACCTTC. It yields the protein CASSPQGKGRYGYTF.

The J gene is TRBJ2-1, the V gene TRBV9; TRBD2 matches at 10 bases. Germline CDR1 is SGDLS and CDR2 is YYNGEE. The CDR3 extends over 18 amino acids. The V and J ends lost 0 bases and 6 bases, in that order; junction bases with no gene match: 12. The CDR3 here is CASSVGTRASGSFNEQFF. CDR3 nucleotides: TGTGCCAGCAGCGTAGGCACGCGGGCTAGCGGGAGTTTCAATGAGCAGTTCTTC.

The chain joins TRBV5-6 to TRBJ1-1, with 10 bases aligning to TRBD1. With 4 bases clipped from V and 5 bases from J, the junction kept 11 bases outside the gene matches. CDR1 is SGHDT, CDR2 YYEEEE, per germline. There are 16 residues in the CDR3. The CDR3 DNA follows: TGTGCCAGCAGCCCAGACAGGGGGCGCGGGAATACTGAAGCTTTCTTT. As protein: CASSPDRGRGNTEAFF.

This chain uses TRBV7-6 with TRBJ1-1; D unclear. Germline V gene data show CDR1 as SGHVS and CDR2 as FNYEAQ. The CDR3 runs 13 residues. V lost 6 bases, J lost 1 base, and 9 bases lay in between. The CDR3 loop reads CASSYQENTEAFF. In DNA form, the CDR3 reads TGTGCCAGCAGTTATCAGGAGAACACTGAAGCTTTCTTT.

The V and J genes are TRBV7-2 and TRBJ2-7; 10 nucleotides match TRBD2. The V segment lost 5 bases and the J segment 6 bases; nucleotides outside the gene matches: 7. CDR3 length: 14 residues. In germline, CDR1 is SGHTA, CDR2 FQGNSA. The CDR3 DNA reads as TGTGCCAGCAGCCCGGTAGCGGGGGGCTCCGAGCAGTACTTC. This encodes CASSPVAGGSEQYF.

CDR3: CASSDHYEQYF. CDR3 DNA sequence: TGTGCCAGCAGTGATCACTACGAGCAGTACTTC. The chain carries TRBV6-5 and TRBJ2-7; D remains ambiguous. Germline V lookup: CDR1 MNHEY, CDR2 SVGAGI. V gave up 5 bases and J gave up 3 bases, with 5 bases separating them. The CDR3 is 11 amino acids.

The chain combines TRBV4-3 with TRBJ2-1, with TRBD2 matching 8 bases. CDR1 LGHNA and CDR2 YSLEER come from the germline V gene. CDR3 length equals 14 residues. Trimming at V came to 4 bases and at J to 1 base, leaving 0 bases not matched to a gene. The CDR3 nucleotides read TGCGCCAGCAGCCCGGGGGGGTCCTACAATGAGCAGTTCTTC. Amino acid sequence: CASSPGGSYNEQFF.

CDR3 DNA sequence: TGCGCCAGCAGCCAAGGTCCAGGGCAGGACGAGACCCAGTACTTC. This translates into CASSQGPGQDETQYF. J is TRBJ2-5 and V is TRBV4-3; the D gene is possibly TRBD1 (5 bases). Germline V gives CDR1 LGHNA, CDR2 YSLEER. This CDR3 spans 15 amino acids. The V gene lost 1 base and the J gene lost 5 bases, with 14 bases spanning the gap.

This chain links TRBV19 with TRBJ2-2; TRBD2 agrees at 7 bases. The germline V gene encodes CDR1 LNHDA and CDR2 SQIVND (reference sequence). V was pared by 5 bases and J by 3 bases, with 6 bases of the junction left unmatched. The CDR3 loop spans 15 amino acids. The CDR3 sequence: CASSFQAGDTGELFF. CDR3 in DNA: TGTGCCAGTAGTTTCCAGGCGGGGGACACCGGGGAGCTGTTTTTT. The entire variable domain, with the rest obtained from reference TRBV19 and TRBJ2-2, is as follows: DGGITQSPKYLFRKEGQNVTLSCEQNLNHDAMYWYRQDPGQGLRLIYYSQIVNDFQKGDIAEGYSVSREKKESFPLTVTSAQKNPTAFYLCASSFQAGDTGELFFGEGSRLTVL.

This chain joins TRBV7-6 and TRBJ1-6, with TRBD1 as a possible D gene (6 bases). Trimming took off 4 bases at V and 9 bases at J, with 13 bases between the two ends. This CDR3 is built from 14 residues. Looked up from germline, CDR1 is SGHVS and CDR2 is FNYEAQ. The CDR3 spells CASSSQGNGSPLHF. CDR3 DNA: TGTGCCAGCAGCTCACAGGGAAACGGTTCACCCCTCCACTTT.

This clone showed up just once. Here the CDR3 reads CASSSGDTQYF. CDR3 sequence (DNA): TGTGCCAGCAGCTCGGGAGATACGCAGTATTTT. The rearrangement joins TRBV5-8 to TRBJ2-3; D remains ambiguous. Trimming took off 3 bases at V and 5 bases at J, with 4 bases between the two ends. The length of the CDR3 is 11 residues. Per germline, CDR1 SGHTS and CDR2 YDEGEE.

V and J are TRBV11-2 and TRBJ2-5, with 9 bases that match TRBD1. The trim removed 1 base at V and 5 bases at J, leaving 8 bases unmatched. CDR1 is SGHAT, CDR2 FQNNGV, per germline. CDR3 length: 16 amino acids. DNA of the CDR3: TGTGCCAGCAGCTTAGTGGCTACAGGGGGCTTGGAGACCCAGTACTTC. The encoded protein is CASSLVATGGLETQYF.

The genes are TRBV29-1 and TRBJ1-2; D is uncertain. Trimming took off 0 bases at V and 6 bases at J, with 8 bases between the two ends. This CDR3 region has 12 residues. Germline CDR1 is SQVTM and CDR2 is ANQGSEA. In nucleotides, the CDR3 is TGCAGCGTTGAAGAGAGGGTGAATGGCTACACCTTC. Translating gives CSVEERVNGYTF. The whole variable domain, remainder taken from reference TRBV29-1 and TRBJ1-2, is SAVISQKPSRDICQRGTSLTIQCQVDSQVTMMFWYRQQPGQSLTLIATANQGSEATYESGFVIDKFPISRPNLTFSTLTVSNMSPEDSSIYLCSVEERVNGYTFGSGTRLTVV.

The gene calls are TRBV5-4 and TRBJ2-7, with D perhaps TRBD1 (6 bases). The CDR3 extends over 15 amino acids. V was shortened by 0 bases and J by 6 bases, with 16 bases between the two germline ends. Looked up from germline, CDR1 is SGHNT and CDR2 is YYREEE (reference sequence). The CDR3, as DNA: TGTGCCAGCAGCTTGGAGGGCAGGGGTGAGCGCGAGCAGTACTTC. It is translated as CASSLEGRGEREQYF.

As regards this clone: Other nucleotide sequences in the sample specify the same CDR3. The V and J genes are TRBV5-1 and TRBJ1-6, with 10 bases identical to TRBD1. CDR3 length: 15 amino acids. Per the germline V gene, CDR1 is SGHRS and CDR2 is YFSETQ. Trimming at V came to 0 bases and at J to 8 bases, leaving 2 bases not matched to a gene. The CDR3 reads CASSLAGQGYSPLHF. DNA of the CDR3: TGCGCCAGCAGCTTGGCGGGACAGGGGTATTCACCCCTCCACTTT.

The chain links TRBV6-1 to TRBJ2-2; a weak D match, TRBD2 (5 bases). V was clipped by 4 bases and J by 4 bases, with 7 bases between them. The CDR3 loop spans 13 amino acids. Germline values: CDR1 MNHNS, CDR2 SASEGT. The CDR3, as DNA: TGTGCCAGCAGTGTGGACTTCACCGGGGAGCTGTTTTTT. Protein product: CASSVDFTGELFF.

In this sample, this clone turned up a few times. The chain joins TRBV11-3 to TRBJ2-1, with D tentatively TRBD2 (5 bases). V dropped 2 bases and J dropped 2 bases, with 10 bases sitting between them. The CDR3 is 15 amino acids. Germline-derived CDR1 and CDR2 are SGHNT and YENEEA. CDR3 in amino acids: CASSLSLAAYNEQFF. CDR3 bases: TGTGCCAGCAGCTTAAGTCTAGCTGCCTACAATGAGCAGTTCTTC.

The J gene is TRBJ1-2, the V gene TRBV7-9, with a possible D match to TRBD1 (6 bases). Germline V gene data show CDR1 as SEHNR and CDR2 as FQNEAQ (reference sequence). The CDR3 length is 15 residues. Trimming took 2 bases from V and 4 from J, leaving 14 bases between them. In nucleotides, the CDR3 is TGTGCCAGCAGCTTAAAGTCCGGGGGGCCCTATGGCTACACCTTC. Amino acids: CASSLKSGGPYGYTF.

The chain is built from TRBV11-2 and TRBJ2-7; 8 positions match TRBD2. The CDR3 is made up of 14 amino acids. CDR1 SGHAT and CDR2 FQNNGV come from the germline V gene. Trimming at V came to 6 bases and at J to 0 bases, leaving 4 bases not matched to a gene. The CDR3 here is CASRRGGSSYEQYF. The CDR3 coding sequence is TGTGCCAGCAGGCGCGGGGGGAGCTCCTACGAGCAGTACTTC. Variable domain in full (rest from reference TRBV11-2 and TRBJ2-7): EAGVAQSPRYKIIEKRQSVAFWCNPISGHATLYWYQQILGQGPKLLIQFQNNGVVDDSQLPKDRFSAERLKGVDSTLKIQPAKLEDSAVYLCASRRGGSSYEQYFGPGTRLTVT.

The chain uses TRBV30 and TRBJ2-7, with D perhaps matching TRBD1 (6 bases). Trimming stripped 2 bases from V and 4 bases from J, with 12 bases between. Germline loops: CDR1 GTSNPN, CDR2 SVGIG (reference sequence). CDR3 length: 13 residues. CDR3 DNA: TGTGCCTGGAGTACAGGGAGTAGGTACGAGCAGTACTTC. This gives the protein CAWSTGSRYEQYF.

The V call is TRBV6-1, the J call TRBJ2-4; 10 nucleotides line up with TRBD2. J was trimmed by 0 bases and V by 4 bases; bases with no gene match: 3. The CDR3 consists of 16 residues. Germline lookup yields CDR1 MNHNS and CDR2 SASEGT. CDR3 sequence reads: CASSGTSGTAKNIQYF. In DNA form, the CDR3 reads TGTGCCAGCAGTGGAACTAGCGGGACAGCCAAAAACATTCAGTACTTC.

The CDR3 region is CASRRASGANVLTF. For the CDR3, the DNA is TGTGCCTCCAGGAGGGCCTCTGGGGCCAACGTCCTGACTTTC. The rearrangement links TRBV30 to TRBJ2-6; tentatively, D is TRBD2 (6 bases). The V end was cut by 7 bases, the J end by 0 bases, with 10 bases between. Per germline, CDR1 GTSNPN and CDR2 SVGIG (reference sequence). The CDR3 length is 14 residues.